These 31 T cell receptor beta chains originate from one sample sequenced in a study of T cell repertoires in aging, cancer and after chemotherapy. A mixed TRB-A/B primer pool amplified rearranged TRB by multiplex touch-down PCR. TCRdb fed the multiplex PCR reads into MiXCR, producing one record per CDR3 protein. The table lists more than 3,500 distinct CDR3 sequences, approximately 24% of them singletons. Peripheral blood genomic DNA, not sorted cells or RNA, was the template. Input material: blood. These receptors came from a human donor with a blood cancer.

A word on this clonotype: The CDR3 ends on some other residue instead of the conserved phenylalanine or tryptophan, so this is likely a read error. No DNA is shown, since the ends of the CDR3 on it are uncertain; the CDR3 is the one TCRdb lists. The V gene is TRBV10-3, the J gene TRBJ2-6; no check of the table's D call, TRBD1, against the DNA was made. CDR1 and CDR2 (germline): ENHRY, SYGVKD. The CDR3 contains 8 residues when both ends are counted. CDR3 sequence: CAISDPGQ.

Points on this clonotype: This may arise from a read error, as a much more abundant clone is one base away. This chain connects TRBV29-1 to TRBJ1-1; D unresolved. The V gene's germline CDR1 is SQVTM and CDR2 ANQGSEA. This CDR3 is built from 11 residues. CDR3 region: CGAGINTEAFF. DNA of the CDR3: TGCGGCGCTGGGATTAACACTGAAGCTTTCTTT.

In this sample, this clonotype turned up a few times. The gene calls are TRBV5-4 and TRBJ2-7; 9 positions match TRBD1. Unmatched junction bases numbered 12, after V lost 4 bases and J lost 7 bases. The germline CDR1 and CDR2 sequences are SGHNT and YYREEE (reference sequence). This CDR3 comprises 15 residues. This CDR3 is CASSATGGAPYEQYF. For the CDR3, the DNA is TGTGCCAGCAGCGCAACAGGGGGCGCGCCGTATGAGCAGTACTTC.

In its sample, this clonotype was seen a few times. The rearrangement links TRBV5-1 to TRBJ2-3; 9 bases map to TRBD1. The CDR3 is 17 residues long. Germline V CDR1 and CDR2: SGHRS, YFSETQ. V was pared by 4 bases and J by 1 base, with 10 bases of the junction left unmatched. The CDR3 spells CASSPGTGYMGTDTQYF. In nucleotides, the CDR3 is TGCGCCAGCAGCCCCGGGACAGGGTACATGGGCACAGATACGCAGTATTTT.

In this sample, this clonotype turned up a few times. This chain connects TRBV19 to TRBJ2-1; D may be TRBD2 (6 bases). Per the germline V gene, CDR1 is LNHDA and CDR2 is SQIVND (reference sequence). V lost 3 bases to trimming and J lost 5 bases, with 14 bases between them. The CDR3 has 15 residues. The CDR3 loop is CASSMGLAINNEQFF. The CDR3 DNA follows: TGTGCCAGTAGTATGGGTCTAGCGATAAACAATGAGCAGTTCTTC.

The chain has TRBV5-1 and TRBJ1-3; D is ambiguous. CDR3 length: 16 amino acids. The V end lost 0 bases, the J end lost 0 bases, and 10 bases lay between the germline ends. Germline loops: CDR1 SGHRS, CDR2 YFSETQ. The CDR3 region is CASSLGPGTSGNTIYF. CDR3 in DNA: TGCGCCAGCAGCTTGGGCCCTGGAACCTCTGGAAACACCATATATTTT.

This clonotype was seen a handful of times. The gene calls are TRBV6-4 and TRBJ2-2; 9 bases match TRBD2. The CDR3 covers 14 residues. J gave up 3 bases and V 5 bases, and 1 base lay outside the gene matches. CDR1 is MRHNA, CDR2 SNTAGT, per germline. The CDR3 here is CASSLAGDTGELFF. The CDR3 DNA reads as TGTGCCAGCAGTTTAGCGGGAGACACCGGGGAGCTGTTTTTT.

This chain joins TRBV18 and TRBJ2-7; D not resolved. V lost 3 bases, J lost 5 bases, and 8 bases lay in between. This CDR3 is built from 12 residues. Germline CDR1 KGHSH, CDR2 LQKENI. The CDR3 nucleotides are TGTGCCAGCTCACCGAATGCGCACGAGCAGTACTTC. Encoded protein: CASSPNAHEQYF.

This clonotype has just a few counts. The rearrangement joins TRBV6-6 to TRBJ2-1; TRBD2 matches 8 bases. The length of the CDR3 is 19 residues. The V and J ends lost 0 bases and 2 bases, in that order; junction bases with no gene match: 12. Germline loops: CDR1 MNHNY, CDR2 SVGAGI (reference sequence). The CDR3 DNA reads TGTGCCAGCAGTTACTCGTTGCTAGCGGGTCTCGGGGCCTACAATGAGCAGTTCTTC. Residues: CASSYSLLAGLGAYNEQFF.

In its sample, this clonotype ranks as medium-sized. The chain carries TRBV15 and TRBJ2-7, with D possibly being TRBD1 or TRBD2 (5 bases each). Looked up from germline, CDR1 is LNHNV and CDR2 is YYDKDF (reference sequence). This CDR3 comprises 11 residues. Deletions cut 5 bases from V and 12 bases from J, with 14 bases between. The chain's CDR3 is CATSHGLGTYF. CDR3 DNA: TGTGCCACCAGCCACGGTCTGGGGACGTACTTC.

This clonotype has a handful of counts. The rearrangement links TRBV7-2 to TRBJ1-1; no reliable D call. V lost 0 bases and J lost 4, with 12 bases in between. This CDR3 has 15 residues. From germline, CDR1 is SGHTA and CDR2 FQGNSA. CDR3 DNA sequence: TGTGCCAGCAGCTTAGCTTCGGGAGCCGGCACTGAAGCTTTCTTT. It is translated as CASSLASGAGTEAFF. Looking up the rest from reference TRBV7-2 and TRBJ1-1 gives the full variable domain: GAGVSQSPSNKVTEKGKDVELRCDPISGHTALYWYRQSLGQGLEFLIYFQGNSAPDKSGLPSDRFSAERTGGSVSTLTIQRTQQEDSAVYLCASSLASGAGTEAFFGQGTRLTVV.

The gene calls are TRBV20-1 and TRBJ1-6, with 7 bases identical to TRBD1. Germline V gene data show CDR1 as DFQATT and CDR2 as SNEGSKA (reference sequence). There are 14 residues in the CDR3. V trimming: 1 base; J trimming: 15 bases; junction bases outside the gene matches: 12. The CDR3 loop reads CSARVPGQQGILHF. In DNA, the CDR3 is TGCAGTGCTAGAGTCCCCGGGCAACAGGGGATCCTCCACTTT.

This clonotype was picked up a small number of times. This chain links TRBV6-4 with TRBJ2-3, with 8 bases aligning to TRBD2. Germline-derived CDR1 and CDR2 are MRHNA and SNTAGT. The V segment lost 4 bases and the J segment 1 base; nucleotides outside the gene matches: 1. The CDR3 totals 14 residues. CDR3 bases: TGTGCCAGCAGTGTTAGCGGGGGCACAGATACGCAGTATTTT. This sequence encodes CASSVSGGTDTQYF.

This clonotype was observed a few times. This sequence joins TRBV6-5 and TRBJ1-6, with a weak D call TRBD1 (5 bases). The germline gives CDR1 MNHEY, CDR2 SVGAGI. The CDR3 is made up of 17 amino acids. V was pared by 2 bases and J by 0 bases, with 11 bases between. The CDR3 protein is CASSYRDGGSYNSPLHF. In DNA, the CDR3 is TGTGCCAGCAGTTACCGGGACGGTGGCTCCTATAATTCACCCCTCCACTTT.

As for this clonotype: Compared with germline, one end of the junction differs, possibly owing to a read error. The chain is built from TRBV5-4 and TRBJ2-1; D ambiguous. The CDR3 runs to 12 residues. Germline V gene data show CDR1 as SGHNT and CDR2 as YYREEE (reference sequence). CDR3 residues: CASSSPMVEQFF. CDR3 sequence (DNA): TGCGCCAGCAGCTCCCCCATGGTTGAGCAGTTCTTC.

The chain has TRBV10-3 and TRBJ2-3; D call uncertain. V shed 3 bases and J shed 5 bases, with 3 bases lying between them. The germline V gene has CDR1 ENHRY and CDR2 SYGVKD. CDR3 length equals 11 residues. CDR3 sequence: CAISELDTQYF. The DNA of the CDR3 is TGTGCCATCAGTGAATTAGATACGCAGTATTTT.

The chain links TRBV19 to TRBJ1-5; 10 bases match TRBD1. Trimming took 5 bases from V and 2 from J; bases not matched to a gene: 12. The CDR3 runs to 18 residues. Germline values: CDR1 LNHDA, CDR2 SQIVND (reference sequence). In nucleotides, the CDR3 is TGTGCCAGTAGTCGGCGGGACAGGGGTCGCGGGGGCAATCAGCCCCAGCATTTT. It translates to CASSRRDRGRGGNQPQHF.

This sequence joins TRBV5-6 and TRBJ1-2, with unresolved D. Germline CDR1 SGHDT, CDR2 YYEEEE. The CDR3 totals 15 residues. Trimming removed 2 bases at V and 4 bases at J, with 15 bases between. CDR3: CASSFLRIITYGYTF. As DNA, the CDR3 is TGTGCCAGCAGCTTCCTTCGGATTATCACCTATGGCTACACCTTC.

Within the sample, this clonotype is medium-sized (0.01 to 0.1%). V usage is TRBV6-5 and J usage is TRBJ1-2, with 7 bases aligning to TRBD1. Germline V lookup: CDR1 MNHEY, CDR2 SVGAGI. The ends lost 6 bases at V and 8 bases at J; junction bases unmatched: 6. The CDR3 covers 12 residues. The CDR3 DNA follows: TGTGCCAGCAGAGGACAGGAGTACGGCTACACCTTC. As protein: CASRGQEYGYTF.

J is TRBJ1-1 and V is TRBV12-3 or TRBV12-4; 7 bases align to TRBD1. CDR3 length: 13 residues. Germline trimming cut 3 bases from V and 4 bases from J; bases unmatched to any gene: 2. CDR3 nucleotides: TGTGCCAGCAGTTTTCAGGGGGGCACTGAAGCTTTCTTT. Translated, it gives CASSFQGGTEAFF.

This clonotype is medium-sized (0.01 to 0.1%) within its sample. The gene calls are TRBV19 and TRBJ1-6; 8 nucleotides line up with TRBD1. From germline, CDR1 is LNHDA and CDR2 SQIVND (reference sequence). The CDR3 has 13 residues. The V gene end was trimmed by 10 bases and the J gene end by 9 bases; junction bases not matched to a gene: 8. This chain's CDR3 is CATTGQEGSPLHF. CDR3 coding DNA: TGTGCCACCACGGGACAGGAAGGTTCACCCCTCCACTTT.

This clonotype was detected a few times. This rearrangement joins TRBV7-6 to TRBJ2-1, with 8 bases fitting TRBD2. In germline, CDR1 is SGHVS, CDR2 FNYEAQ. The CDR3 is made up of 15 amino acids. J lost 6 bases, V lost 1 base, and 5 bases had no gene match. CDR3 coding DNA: TGTGCCAGCAGCTTAGTGTCGGGAGGGGGCAATGAGCAGTTCTTC. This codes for CASSLVSGGGNEQFF.

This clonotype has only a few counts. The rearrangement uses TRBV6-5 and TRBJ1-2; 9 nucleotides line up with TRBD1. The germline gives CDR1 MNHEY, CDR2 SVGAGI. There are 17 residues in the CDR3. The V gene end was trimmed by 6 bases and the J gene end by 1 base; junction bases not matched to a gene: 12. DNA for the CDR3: TGTGCCAGCAGGCCACGGGACAGGGTTTCGAGTAACTATGGCTACACCTTC. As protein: CASRPRDRVSSNYGYTF.

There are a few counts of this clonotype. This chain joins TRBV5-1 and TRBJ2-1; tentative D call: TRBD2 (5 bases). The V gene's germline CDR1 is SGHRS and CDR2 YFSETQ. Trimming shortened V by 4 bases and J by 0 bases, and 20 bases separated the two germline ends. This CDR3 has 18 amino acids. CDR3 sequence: CASSPNPLRALSYNEQFF. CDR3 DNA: TGCGCCAGCAGCCCTAACCCGTTGAGGGCACTCTCCTACAATGAGCAGTTCTTC.

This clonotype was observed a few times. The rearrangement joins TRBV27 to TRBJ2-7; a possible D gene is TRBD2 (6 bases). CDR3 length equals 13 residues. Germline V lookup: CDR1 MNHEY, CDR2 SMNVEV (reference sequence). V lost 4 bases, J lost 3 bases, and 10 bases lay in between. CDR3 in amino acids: CASSSYGSYEQYF. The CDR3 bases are TGTGCCAGCAGTTCCTACGGGAGCTACGAGCAGTACTTC.

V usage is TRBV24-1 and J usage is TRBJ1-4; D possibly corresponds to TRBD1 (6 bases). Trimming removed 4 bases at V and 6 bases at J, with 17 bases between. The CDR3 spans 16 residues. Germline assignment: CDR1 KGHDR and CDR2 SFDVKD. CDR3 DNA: TGTGCCACCAGTGAGCACCCGACAGGCCGTGATGAAAAACTGTTTTTT. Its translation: CATSEHPTGRDEKLFF.

The CDR3 protein is CASSGGLETDTQYF. CDR3 coding DNA: TGTGCCAGCAGTGGGGGACTAGAAACAGATACGCAGTATTTT. The chain couples TRBV6-4 to TRBJ2-3; 8 bases fit TRBD2. The V gene end was trimmed by 4 bases and the J gene end by 3 bases; junction bases not matched to a gene: 3. CDR1 and CDR2 (germline): MRHNA, SNTAGT. The CDR3 is 14 residues long.

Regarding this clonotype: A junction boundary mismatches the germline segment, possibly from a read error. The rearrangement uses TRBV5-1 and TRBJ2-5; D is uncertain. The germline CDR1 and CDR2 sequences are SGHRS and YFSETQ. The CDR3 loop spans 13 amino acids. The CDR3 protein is CASTLSSRETQYF. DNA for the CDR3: TGCGCCAGCACCTTGAGTTCCCGGGAGACCCAGTACTTC.

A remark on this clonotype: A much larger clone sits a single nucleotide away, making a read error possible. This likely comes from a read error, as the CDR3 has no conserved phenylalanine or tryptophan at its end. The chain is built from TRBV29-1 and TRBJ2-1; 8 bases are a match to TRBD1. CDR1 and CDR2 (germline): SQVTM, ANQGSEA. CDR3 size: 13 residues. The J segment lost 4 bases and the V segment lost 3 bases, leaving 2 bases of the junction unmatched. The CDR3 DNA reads TGCAGCGTTGATAGGGACAGGTACAATGAGCAGTTCTCC. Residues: CSVDRDRYNEQFS.

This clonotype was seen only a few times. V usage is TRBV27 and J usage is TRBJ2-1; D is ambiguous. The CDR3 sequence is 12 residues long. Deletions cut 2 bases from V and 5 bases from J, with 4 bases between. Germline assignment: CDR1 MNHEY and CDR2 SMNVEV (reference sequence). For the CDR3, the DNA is TGTGCCAGCAGTTTAGCCGACAATGAGCAGTTCTTC. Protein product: CASSLADNEQFF.

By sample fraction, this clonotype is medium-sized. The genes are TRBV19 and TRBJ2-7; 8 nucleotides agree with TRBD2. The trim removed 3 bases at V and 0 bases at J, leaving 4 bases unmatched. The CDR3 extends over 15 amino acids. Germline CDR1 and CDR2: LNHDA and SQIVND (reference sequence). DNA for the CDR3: TGTGCCAGTAGTATTACGAGCGGGAGCTCCTACGAGCAGTACTTC. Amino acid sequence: CASSITSGSSYEQYF.